Listed here are 12 T cell receptor beta chains from one sample, sequenced in a study of T cells in localized non-small cell lung cancer. Profiling relied on immunoSEQ multiplex PCR, and the TCRdb table lists in-frame clones only, not all of them. The repertoire holds approximately 88,000 clones, with around 90% as singletons. Material: PBMCs, obtained before any cancer treatment. These receptor sequences come from a woman aged 35 to 69 with stage II squamous cell lung carcinoma.

This clone was seen once. The chain joins TRBV4-1 to TRBJ2-7; D possibly corresponds to TRBD2 (6 bases). Germline V CDR1 and CDR2: MGHRA, YSYEKL. The V and J ends lost 3 bases and 0 bases respectively, with 15 bases between them. This CDR3 region has 16 residues. CDR3 sequence: CASSQDQGLGSYEQYF. The DNA for the CDR3 is TGCGCCAGCAGCCAGGACCAGGGACTGGGCTCCTACGAGCAGTACTTC.

This chain links TRBV19 with TRBJ2-1; 9 nucleotides align to TRBD2. This CDR3 spans 16 amino acids. CDR1 and CDR2 (germline): LNHDA, SQIVND (reference sequence). The trim removed 0 bases at V and 4 bases at J, leaving 4 bases unmatched. In nucleotides, the CDR3 is TGTGCCAGTAGTATAGAGACTAGCGGAACATACAATGAGCAGTTCTTC. This translates into CASSIETSGTYNEQFF.

The chain uses TRBV18 and TRBJ1-1, with 9 positions matching TRBD1. CDR3 size: 15 residues. The germline V gene encodes CDR1 KGHSH and CDR2 LQKENI. V shed 4 bases and J 6 bases; nucleotides not matched to a gene: 9. The CDR3, as DNA: TGTGCCAGCTCACTTCGCGGACAGGGGAGCCCTGAAGCTTTCTTT. Translating it yields CASSLRGQGSPEAFF.

The rearrangement uses TRBV2 and TRBJ2-2; D ambiguous. Trimming cost V 0 bases and J 5 bases, with 10 bases left between them. CDR1 and CDR2 from the germline V gene are SNHLY and FYNNEI. CDR3 length: 15 amino acids. In DNA, the CDR3 is TGTGCCAGCAGTGAAGCGCGTCAGATGACCGGGGAGCTGTTTTTT. The encoded protein is CASSEARQMTGELFF.

The chain couples TRBV19 to TRBJ2-7; 7 bases are a match to TRBD1. Germline assignment: CDR1 LNHDA and CDR2 SQIVND (reference sequence). This CDR3 is 13 amino acids long. The J segment lost 2 bases and the V segment lost 4 bases, leaving 2 bases of the junction unmatched. The CDR3 DNA reads as TGTGCCAGTAGTAACAGGGGAGCCTACGAGCAGTACTTC. Translated, it gives CASSNRGAYEQYF.

The J gene is TRBJ1-1, the V gene TRBV5-4, with 7 bases aligning to TRBD1. This CDR3 has 15 residues. From germline, CDR1 is SGHNT and CDR2 YYREEE (reference sequence). V shed 4 bases and J 5 bases; nucleotides not matched to a gene: 11. CDR3 in amino acids: CASSDRVASATEAFF. In DNA, the CDR3 is TGTGCCAGCAGCGACAGGGTGGCCTCGGCGACTGAAGCTTTCTTT.

The chain couples TRBV5-1 to TRBJ2-2, with 13 nucleotides matching TRBD2. CDR1 SGHRS and CDR2 YFSETQ come from the germline V gene. The V gene end was trimmed by 3 bases and the J gene end by 6 bases; junction bases not matched to a gene: 2. CDR3 length: 15 residues. CDR3 DNA: TGCGCCAGCAGCTCTGGACTAGCGGGAGCCGGGGAGCTGTTTTTT. Protein product: CASSSGLAGAGELFF.

The V call is TRBV12-5, the J call TRBJ1-5, with a weak D call TRBD1 (6 bases). V was cut by 3 bases and J by 6 bases, with 12 bases left in between. This CDR3 is 14 amino acids long. Per the germline V gene, CDR1 is LGHNT and CDR2 is FRNRAP. The CDR3 reads CASGFTGQGQPQHF. The CDR3 DNA sequence: TGTGCTAGTGGTTTCACAGGGCAGGGTCAGCCCCAGCATTTT.

The chain is built from TRBV18 and TRBJ2-6; TRBD2 might be the D (6 bases). CDR3 length: 20 residues. Trimming shortened V by 1 base and J by 0 bases, and 19 bases separated the two germline ends. Germline assignment: CDR1 KGHSH and CDR2 LQKENI. The CDR3 region has the DNA TGTGCCAGCTCACCACGCGAGTTAGCGGCCTCCAGCTCTGGGGCCAACGTCCTGACTTTC. The encoded protein is CASSPRELAASSSGANVLTF.

The rearrangement links TRBV2 to TRBJ2-7, with D perhaps matching TRBD2 (6 bases). The CDR3 is 13 residues long. Trimming stripped 9 bases from V and 2 bases from J, with 14 bases between. Per germline, CDR1 SNHLY and CDR2 FYNNEI. CDR3 in amino acids: CARSAGRTYEQYF. The CDR3 nucleotides read TGTGCCAGGTCGGCAGGGAGGACCTACGAGCAGTACTTC. The full variable domain, rest sourced from reference TRBV2 and TRBJ2-7, is EPEVTQTPSHQVTQMGQEVILRCVPISNHLYFYWYRQILGQKVEFLVSFYNNEISEKSEIFDDQFSVERPDGSNFTLKIRSTKLEDSAMYFCARSAGRTYEQYFGPGTRLTVT.

The V gene is TRBV5-4, the J gene TRBJ2-3; 10 nucleotides match TRBD2. The CDR3 is 15 amino acids. Germline loops: CDR1 SGHNT, CDR2 YYREEE (reference sequence). Losses at the gene ends were 1 base for V and 4 bases for J; bases not matched to a gene: 3. The CDR3 sequence: CASSLSGGGSDTQYF. CDR3 coding DNA: TGTGCCAGCAGCTTGAGCGGGGGGGGTTCAGATACGCAGTATTTT. Combining the CDR3 with reference TRBV5-4 and TRBJ2-3 gives the whole variable domain ETGVTQSPTHLIKTRGQQVTLRCSSQSGHNTVSWYQQALGQGPQFIFQYYREEENGRGNFPPRFSGLQFPNYSSELNVNALELDDSALYLCASSLSGGGSDTQYFGPGTRLTVL.

V usage is TRBV27 and J usage is TRBJ1-1, with 7 bases matching TRBD1. The CDR3 sequence is 15 residues long. Looked up from germline, CDR1 is MNHEY and CDR2 is SMNVEV (reference sequence). V shed 7 bases and J 0 bases; nucleotides not matched to a gene: 8. The chain's CDR3 is CASKVSGGMNTEAFF. CDR3 coding DNA: TGTGCCAGCAAGGTATCAGGGGGTATGAACACTGAAGCTTTCTTT.